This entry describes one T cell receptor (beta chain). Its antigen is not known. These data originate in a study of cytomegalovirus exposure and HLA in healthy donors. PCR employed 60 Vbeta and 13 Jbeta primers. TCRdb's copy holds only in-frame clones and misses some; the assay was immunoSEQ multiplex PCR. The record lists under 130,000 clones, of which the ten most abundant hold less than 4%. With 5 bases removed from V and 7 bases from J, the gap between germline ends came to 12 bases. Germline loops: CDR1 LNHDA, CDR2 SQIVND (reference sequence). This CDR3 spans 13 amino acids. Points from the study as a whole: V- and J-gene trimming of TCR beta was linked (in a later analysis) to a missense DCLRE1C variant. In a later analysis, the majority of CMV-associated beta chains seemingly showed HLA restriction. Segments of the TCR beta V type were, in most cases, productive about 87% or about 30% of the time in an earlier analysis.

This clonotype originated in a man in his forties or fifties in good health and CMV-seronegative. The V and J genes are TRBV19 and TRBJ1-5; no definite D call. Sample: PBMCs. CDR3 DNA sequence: TGTGCCAGTAGTGCCTCTCCCCGGCAGCCCCAGCATTTT. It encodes CASSASPRQPQHF.